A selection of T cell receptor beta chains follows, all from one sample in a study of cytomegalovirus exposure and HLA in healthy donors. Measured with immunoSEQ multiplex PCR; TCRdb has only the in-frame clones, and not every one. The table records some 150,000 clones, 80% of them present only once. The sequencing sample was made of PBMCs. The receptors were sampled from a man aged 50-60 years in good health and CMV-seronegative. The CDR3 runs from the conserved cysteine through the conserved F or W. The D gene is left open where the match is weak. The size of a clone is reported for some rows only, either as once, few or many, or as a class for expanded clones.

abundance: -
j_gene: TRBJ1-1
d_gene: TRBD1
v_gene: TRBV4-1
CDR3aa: CASSLIPGQGNVMNTEAFF
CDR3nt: TGCGCCAGCAGCCTCATACCGGGACAGGGGAATGTAATGAACACTGAAGCTTTCTTT

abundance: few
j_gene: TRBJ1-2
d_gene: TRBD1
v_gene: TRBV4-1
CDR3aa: CASSLGQGKPYGYTF
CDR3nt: TGCGCCAGCAGCTTAGGACAGGGGAAGCCCTATGGCTACACCTTC

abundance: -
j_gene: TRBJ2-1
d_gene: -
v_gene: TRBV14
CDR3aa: CASSQENRVHEQFF
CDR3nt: TGTGCCAGCAGCCAAGAAAACAGGGTGCATGAGCAGTTCTTC

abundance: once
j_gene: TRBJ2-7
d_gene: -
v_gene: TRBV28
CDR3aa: CASRRDSLDEQYF
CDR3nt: TGTGCCAGCAGACGGGACTCCCTAGACGAGCAGTACTTC

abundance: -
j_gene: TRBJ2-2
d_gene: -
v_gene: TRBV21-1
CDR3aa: CASSKRGTGSSGELFF
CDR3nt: TGTGCCAGCAGCAAAAGGGGGACAGGGTCATCCGGGGAGCTGTTTTTT

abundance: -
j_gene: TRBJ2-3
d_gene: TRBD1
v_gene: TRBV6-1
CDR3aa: CASSVGVAGGFADTQYF
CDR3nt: TGTGCCAGCAGTGTCGGAGTTGCAGGGGGCTTCGCAGATACGCAGTATTTT

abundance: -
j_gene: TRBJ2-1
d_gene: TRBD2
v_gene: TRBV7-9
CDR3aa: CASSLNLGLAGNEQFF
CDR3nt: TGTGCCAGCAGCTTAAATCTCGGTCTAGCGGGCAATGAGCAGTTCTTC

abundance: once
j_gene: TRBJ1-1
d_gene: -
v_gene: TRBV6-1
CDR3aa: CASSQGGGTLKNTEAFF
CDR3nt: TGTGCCAGCAGTCAAGGGGGGGGCACCTTAAAGAACACTGAAGCTTTCTTT

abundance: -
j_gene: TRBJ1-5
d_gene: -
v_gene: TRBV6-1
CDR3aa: CASSEYIGGATSNQPQHF
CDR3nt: TGTGCCAGCAGTGAATATATAGGGGGGGCAACGAGCAATCAGCCCCAGCATTTT

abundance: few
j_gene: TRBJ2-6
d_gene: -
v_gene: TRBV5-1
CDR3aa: CASSSTGLSGANVLTF
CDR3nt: TGCGCCAGCAGCTCCACAGGTTTGTCCGGGGCCAACGTCCTGACTTTC

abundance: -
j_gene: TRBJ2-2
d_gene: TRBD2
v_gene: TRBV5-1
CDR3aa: CASSLGTSANTGELFF
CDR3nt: TGCGCCAGCAGCTTGGGAACTAGCGCCAACACCGGGGAGCTGTTTTTT

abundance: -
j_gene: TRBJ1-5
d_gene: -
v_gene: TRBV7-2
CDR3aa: CASSLFGGAERQPQHF
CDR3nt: TGTGCCAGCAGCTTATTCGGCGGGGCAGAGCGTCAGCCCCAGCATTTT

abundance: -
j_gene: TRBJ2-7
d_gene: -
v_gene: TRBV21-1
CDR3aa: CASSYSGRAMNEQYF
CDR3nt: TGTGCCAGCAGCTACAGCGGGAGGGCCATGAACGAGCAGTACTTC

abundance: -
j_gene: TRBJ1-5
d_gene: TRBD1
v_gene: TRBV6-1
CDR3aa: CASSDTGGNQPQHF
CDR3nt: TGTGCCAGCAGTGACACAGGGGGCAATCAGCCCCAGCATTTT

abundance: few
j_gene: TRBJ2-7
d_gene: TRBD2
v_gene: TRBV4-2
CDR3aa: CASSQGAGEFSYEQYF
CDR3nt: TGTGCCAGCAGCCAAGGGGCGGGGGAGTTTTCCTACGAGCAGTACTTC

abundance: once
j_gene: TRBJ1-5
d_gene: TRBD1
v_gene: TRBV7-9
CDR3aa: CASSWGTGNQPQHF
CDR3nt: TGTGCCAGCAGTTGGGGGACAGGCAATCAGCCCCAGCATTTT

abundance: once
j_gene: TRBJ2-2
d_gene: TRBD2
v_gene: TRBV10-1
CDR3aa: CASSPGGVNTGELFF
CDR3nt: TGCGCCAGCAGTCCGGGAGGGGTCAACACCGGGGAGCTGTTTTTT

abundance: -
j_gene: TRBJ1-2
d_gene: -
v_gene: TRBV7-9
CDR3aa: CASSPGGKEGYTF
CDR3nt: TGTGCCAGCAGCCCGGGGGGGAAGGAGGGCTACACCTTC

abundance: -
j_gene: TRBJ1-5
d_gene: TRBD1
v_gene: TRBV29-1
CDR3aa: CSVAGQGRDQPQHF
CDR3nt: TGCAGCGTCGCAGGACAGGGGAGGGATCAGCCCCAGCATTTT

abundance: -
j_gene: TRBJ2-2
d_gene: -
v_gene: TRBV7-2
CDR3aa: CASSLAGAFTGELFF
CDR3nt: TGTGCCAGCAGCTTAGCGGGGGCCTTCACCGGGGAGCTGTTTTTT

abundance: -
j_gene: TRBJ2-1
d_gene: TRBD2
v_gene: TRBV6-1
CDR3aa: CASSERGGGTYNEQFF
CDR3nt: TGTGCCAGCAGTGAACGGGGCGGGGGGACCTACAATGAGCAGTTCTTC

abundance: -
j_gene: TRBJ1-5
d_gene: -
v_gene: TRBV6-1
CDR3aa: CATYSTANQPQHF
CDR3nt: TGTGCCACCTACTCGACAGCAAATCAGCCCCAGCATTTT

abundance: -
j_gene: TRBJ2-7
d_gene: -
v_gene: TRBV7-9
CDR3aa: CASSFRDYEQYF
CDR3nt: TGTGCCAGCAGCTTTCGGGACTACGAGCAGTACTTC

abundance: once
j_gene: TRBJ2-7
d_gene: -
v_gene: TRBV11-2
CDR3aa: CASSLDRGSYEQYF
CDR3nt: TGTGCCAGCAGCTTAGATAGGGGCAGCTACGAGCAGTACTTC

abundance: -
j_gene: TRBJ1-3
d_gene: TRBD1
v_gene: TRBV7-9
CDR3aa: CASTRQGARINTIYF
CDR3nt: TGTGCCAGCACTAGACAGGGGGCTCGGATAAACACCATATATTTT

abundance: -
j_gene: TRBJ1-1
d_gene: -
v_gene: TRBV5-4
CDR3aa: CASSPRGGDTEAFF
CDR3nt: TGTGCCAGCAGCCCCCGGGGAGGGGACACTGAAGCTTTCTTT

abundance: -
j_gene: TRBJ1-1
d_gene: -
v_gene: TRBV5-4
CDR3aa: CASSLSTANTEAFF
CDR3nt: TGTGCCAGCAGCTTATCGACAGCGAACACTGAAGCTTTCTTT

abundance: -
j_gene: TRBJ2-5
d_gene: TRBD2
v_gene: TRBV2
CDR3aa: CASSPLAGAPETQYF
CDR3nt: TGTGCCAGCAGTCCACTAGCGGGAGCCCCAGAGACCCAGTACTTC

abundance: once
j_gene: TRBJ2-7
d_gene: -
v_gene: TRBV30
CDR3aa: CAWSLGLTHYEQYF
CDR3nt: TGTGCCTGGAGCCTTGGGCTAACTCACTACGAGCAGTACTTC

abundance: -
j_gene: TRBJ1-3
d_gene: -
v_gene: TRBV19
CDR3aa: CASSRRQGTGNTIYF
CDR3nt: TGTGCCAGTAGTCGAAGGCAGGGTACCGGAAACACCATATATTTT

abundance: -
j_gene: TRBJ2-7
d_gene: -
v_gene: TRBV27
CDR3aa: CASSLGYGSTYEQYF
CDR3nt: TGTGCCAGCAGTTTAGGCTACGGGAGTACCTACGAGCAGTACTTC

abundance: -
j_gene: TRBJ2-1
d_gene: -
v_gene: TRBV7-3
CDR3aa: CASSLRSRGDSYNEQFF
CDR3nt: TGTGCCAGCAGCTTGAGAAGTCGGGGAGACTCCTACAATGAGCAGTTCTTC

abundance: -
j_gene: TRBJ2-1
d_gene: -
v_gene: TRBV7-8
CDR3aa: CASSPVQGYNEQFF
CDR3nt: TGTGCCAGCAGCCCAGTCCAGGGGTACAATGAGCAGTTCTTC

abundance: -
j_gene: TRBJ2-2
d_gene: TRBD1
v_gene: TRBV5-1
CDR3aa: CASSSRDRTNTGELFF
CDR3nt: TGCGCCAGCAGCTCCAGGGACAGAACAAACACCGGGGAGCTGTTTTTT

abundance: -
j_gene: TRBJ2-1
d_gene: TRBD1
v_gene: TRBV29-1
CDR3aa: CSVGIGGPSYNEQFF
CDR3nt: TGCAGCGTGGGAATAGGGGGCCCCTCCTACAATGAGCAGTTCTTC

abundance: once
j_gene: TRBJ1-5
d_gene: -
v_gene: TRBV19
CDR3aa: CASSISRVVQPQHF
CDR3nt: TGTGCCAGTAGTATTTCACGGGTCGTTCAGCCCCAGCATTTT

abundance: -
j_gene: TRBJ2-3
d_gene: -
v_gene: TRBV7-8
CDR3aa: CASSLAGHPRGTDTQYF
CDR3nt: TGTGCCAGCAGCTTAGCCGGACACCCAAGGGGCACAGATACGCAGTATTTT

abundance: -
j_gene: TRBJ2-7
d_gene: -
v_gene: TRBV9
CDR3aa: CASSVEANSYEQYF
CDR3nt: TGTGCCAGCAGCGTAGAAGCGAACTCCTACGAGCAGTACTTC

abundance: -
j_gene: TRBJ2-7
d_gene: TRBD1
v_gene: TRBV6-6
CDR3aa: CASSSFDRGLPYEQYF
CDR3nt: TGTGCCAGCAGTTCGTTTGACAGGGGATTACCCTACGAGCAGTACTTC

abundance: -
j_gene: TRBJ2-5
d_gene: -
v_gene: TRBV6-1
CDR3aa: CASSQTGYQETQYF
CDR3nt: TGTGCCAGCAGTCAAACAGGGTACCAAGAGACCCAGTACTTC

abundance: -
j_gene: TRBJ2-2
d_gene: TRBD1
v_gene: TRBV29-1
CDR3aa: CSVGQGGYTGELFF
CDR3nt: TGCAGCGTTGGACAGGGGGGATACACCGGGGAGCTGTTTTTT

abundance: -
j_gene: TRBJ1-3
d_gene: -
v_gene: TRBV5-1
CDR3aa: CASSLDGSGNTIYF
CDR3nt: TGCGCCAGCAGCTTGGATGGGAGCGGAAACACCATATATTTT

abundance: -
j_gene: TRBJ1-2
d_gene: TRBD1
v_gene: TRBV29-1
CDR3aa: CSVSDRVNGYTF
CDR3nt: TGCAGCGTTTCGGACAGGGTGAATGGCTACACCTTC

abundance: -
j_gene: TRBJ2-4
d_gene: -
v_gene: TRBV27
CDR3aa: CASSLDSRKNIQYF
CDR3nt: TGTGCCAGCAGTTTGGACAGTAGGAAAAACATTCAGTACTTC

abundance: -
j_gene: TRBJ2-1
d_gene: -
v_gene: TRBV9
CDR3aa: CASSELDSRGYNEQFF
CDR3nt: TGTGCCAGCAGCGAGTTGGACAGTCGCGGCTACAATGAGCAGTTCTTC

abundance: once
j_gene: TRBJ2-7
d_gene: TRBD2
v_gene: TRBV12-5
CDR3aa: CASGLGLAGTEQYF
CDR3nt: TGTGCTAGTGGTTTGGGACTAGCGGGGACCGAGCAGTACTTC

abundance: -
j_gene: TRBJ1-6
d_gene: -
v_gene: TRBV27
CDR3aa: CASRTLESGRPNSPLHF
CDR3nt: TGTGCCAGCAGGACTCTAGAGTCCGGCAGACCTAATTCACCCCTCCACTTT

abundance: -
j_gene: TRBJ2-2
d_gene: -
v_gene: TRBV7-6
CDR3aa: CASSPQTETGELFF
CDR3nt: TGTGCCAGCAGCCCCCAGACAGAAACCGGGGAGCTGTTTTTT